These T cell receptor beta chains were read from a single sample in a study of identical twins. TCRdb reanalysed the 5' RACE reads using MiXCR and keeps one entry per CDR3 protein. The table has 1.5 million to 2 million distinct CDR3 sequences, under 35% seen once. Material: cord blood. These receptors originate from a newborn girl in good health. The CDR3 runs from the conserved cysteine through the conserved F or W. D genes are given only for firm matches. A clone size is listed for some rows: how often the clone was seen (once, few, many), or a class if it is expanded.

. | TRBV13 | . | CASSYLGTSGNTIYF
TRBD1 | TRBV2 | . | CASSEGQQYGYTF
. | TRBV20-1 | . | CSARIGRGVNEQYF
TRBD1 | TRBV20-1 | few | CSASDRVTEAFF
. | TRBV7-9 | . | CACALGGAFYNEQFF
. | TRBV4-1 | few | CASSQGHGGYNEQFF
TRBD2 | TRBV6-5 | . | CARIAGGNYEQYF
. | TRBV29-1 | few | CSAVAGHEQFF
TRBD1 | TRBV24-1 | . | CATSSTGNEQYF
TRBD2 | TRBV11-2 | . | CASSSSPTSRYHGEQFF
. | TRBV12-3/TRBV12-4 | few | CASSLEAGLPQETQYF
. | TRBV15 | few | CATSRVLGAYNYGYTF
TRBD1 | TRBV28 | . | CASTRTGLHQPQHF
. | TRBV5-4 | . | CASSLEGGKNTGELFF
. | TRBV20-1 | . | CSAPRSTYGYTF
. | TRBV20-1 | . | CSARDRSGLYQGAGANVLTF
. | TRBV28 | few | CASSDWYNEQFF
. | TRBV4-1 | few | CASSAHLGGWDTQYF
. | TRBV30 | once | CAWSGLRNLGGYTF
. | TRBV6-1 | few | CASSEAGGKAFF
. | TRBV27 | few | CASRDLYWGNQPQHF
TRBD1 | TRBV6-1 | once | CASRGTAYSNQPQHF
TRBD1 | TRBV20-1 | few | CSASGTATYEQYF
. | TRBV29-1 | few | CSVEDGTLKGWIYGYTF
TRBD2 | TRBV19 | . | CASSTPLAGAPYNEQFF
. | TRBV7-9 | . | CASSPTGILGANVLTF
. | TRBV20-1 | . | CSASRRDGQFF
TRBD2 | TRBV20-1 | . | CSARAAGGLNEQFF
. | TRBV20-1 | . | CSAIVPQGLYGYTF
. | TRBV20-1 | many | CSARVGGETQYF
. | TRBV28 | few | CASSLAGSLTDTQYF
TRBD2 | TRBV24-1 | . | CATSDLAGDPTDTQYF
. | TRBV20-1 | . | CSARGVYLGEQYF
TRBD1 | TRBV6-1 | . | CASIITGDYGYTF
. | TRBV9 | few | CASSTRSTANYGYTF
. | TRBV7-2 | . | CASSLGRKGPNYGYTF
TRBD1 | TRBV20-1 | . | CSAFSGTGLHF
. | TRBV27 | . | CASSLNRVHGYTF
TRBD1 | TRBV27 | . | CASSPYAGTGGADTQYF
TRBD2 | TRBV11-2 | . | CASSRTGLAGGLNEQFF
TRBD2 | TRBV4-2 | . | CASSHGTSVGPYEQYF
TRBD2 | TRBV7-6 | once | CASSLIQTSAASFTDTQYF
. | TRBV5-1 | many | CASSLANSGANVLTF
. | TRBV28 | . | CASSWGFEQPQHF
TRBD1 | TRBV6-2/TRBV6-3 | few | CASSWDRAGREQFF
. | TRBV7-9 | . | CAHSIPPGRISYGYTF
. | TRBV27 | few | CASSRIRDNTDTQYF
. | TRBV3-1 | . | CASSQGPLKGPEAFF
TRBD2 | TRBV4-1 | . | CASSQERLAGTTNEQYF
TRBD2 | TRBV27 | few | CASSLGTSVQETQYF
TRBD2 | TRBV6-1 | few | CASSEARLAGVSSYEQYF
TRBD1 | TRBV6-6 | . | CASSFMDRGSSPLHF
. | TRBV20-1 | . | CSARDSGASDNEQFF